Listed below are T cell receptor beta chains from one sample, sequenced in a study of radiotherapy plus CTLA-4 blockade in lung cancer. This table comes from immunoSEQ multiplex PCR, and its TCRdb copy is limited to in-frame clones, with some not included. The sample carries roughly 110,000 clones, about 85% recorded once. The sequenced sample was peripheral blood, obtained from a patient treated with radiotherapy plus ipilimumab. These receptors came from a human donor with non-small cell lung cancer that progressed on radiotherapy plus ipilimumab. Some clones in this sample may be carry-over from other donors' samples. Both conserved end residues are part of each CDR3. D genes are given only for firm matches.

TRBJ2-7 TRBV25-1 - TGTGCCAGCAGTCCCTCCGGGACAAGGGGCGAGCAGTACTTC CASSPSGTRGEQYF
TRBJ1-1 TRBV4-1 - TGCGCCAGCAGCCAAGGCAGGGAATGGAAAGCTTTCTTT CASSQGREWKAFF
TRBJ1-1 TRBV9 - TGTGCCAGCAGCGTAGGTAGAGCAAACACTGAAGCTTTCTTT CASSVGRANTEAFF
TRBJ2-7 TRBV2 - TGTGCCAGCATTGGGACGGAATCCTACGAGCAGTACTTC CASIGTESYEQYF
TRBJ2-5 TRBV2 - TGTGCCAGCGGGAGCCAGAGGACCCAGTACTTC CASGSQRTQYF
TRBJ1-4 TRBV30 - TGTGCCTGGAGTGTGGGGCTTACTAATGAAAAACTGTTTTTT CAWSVGLTNEKLFF
TRBJ2-7 TRBV19 - TGTGCCAGTAGTATGACTGTTGGGAACTACGAGCAGTACTTC CASSMTVGNYEQYF
TRBJ2-7 TRBV6-5 TRBD2 TGTGCCAGCAGGGAAACCGGGACTAACTCCTACGAGCAGTACTTC CASRETGTNSYEQYF
TRBJ1-1 TRBV5-1 TRBD1 TGCGCCAGCAGCTTGGGGACAGGGTTCTCCACTGAAGCTTTCTTT CASSLGTGFSTEAFF
TRBJ2-7 TRBV5-1 TRBD1 TGCGCCAGCAGCCCGATGGGGACAGGGGCCTACGAGCAGTACTTC CASSPMGTGAYEQYF
TRBJ2-1 TRBV6-6 - TGTGCCAGCACAAATACCCTAAGACTGTACAATGAGCAGTTCTTC CASTNTLRLYNEQFF
TRBJ2-7 TRBV7-2 TRBD2 TGTGCCAGCAGCTATACTAGCGGGGACTACGAGCAGTACTTC CASSYTSGDYEQYF